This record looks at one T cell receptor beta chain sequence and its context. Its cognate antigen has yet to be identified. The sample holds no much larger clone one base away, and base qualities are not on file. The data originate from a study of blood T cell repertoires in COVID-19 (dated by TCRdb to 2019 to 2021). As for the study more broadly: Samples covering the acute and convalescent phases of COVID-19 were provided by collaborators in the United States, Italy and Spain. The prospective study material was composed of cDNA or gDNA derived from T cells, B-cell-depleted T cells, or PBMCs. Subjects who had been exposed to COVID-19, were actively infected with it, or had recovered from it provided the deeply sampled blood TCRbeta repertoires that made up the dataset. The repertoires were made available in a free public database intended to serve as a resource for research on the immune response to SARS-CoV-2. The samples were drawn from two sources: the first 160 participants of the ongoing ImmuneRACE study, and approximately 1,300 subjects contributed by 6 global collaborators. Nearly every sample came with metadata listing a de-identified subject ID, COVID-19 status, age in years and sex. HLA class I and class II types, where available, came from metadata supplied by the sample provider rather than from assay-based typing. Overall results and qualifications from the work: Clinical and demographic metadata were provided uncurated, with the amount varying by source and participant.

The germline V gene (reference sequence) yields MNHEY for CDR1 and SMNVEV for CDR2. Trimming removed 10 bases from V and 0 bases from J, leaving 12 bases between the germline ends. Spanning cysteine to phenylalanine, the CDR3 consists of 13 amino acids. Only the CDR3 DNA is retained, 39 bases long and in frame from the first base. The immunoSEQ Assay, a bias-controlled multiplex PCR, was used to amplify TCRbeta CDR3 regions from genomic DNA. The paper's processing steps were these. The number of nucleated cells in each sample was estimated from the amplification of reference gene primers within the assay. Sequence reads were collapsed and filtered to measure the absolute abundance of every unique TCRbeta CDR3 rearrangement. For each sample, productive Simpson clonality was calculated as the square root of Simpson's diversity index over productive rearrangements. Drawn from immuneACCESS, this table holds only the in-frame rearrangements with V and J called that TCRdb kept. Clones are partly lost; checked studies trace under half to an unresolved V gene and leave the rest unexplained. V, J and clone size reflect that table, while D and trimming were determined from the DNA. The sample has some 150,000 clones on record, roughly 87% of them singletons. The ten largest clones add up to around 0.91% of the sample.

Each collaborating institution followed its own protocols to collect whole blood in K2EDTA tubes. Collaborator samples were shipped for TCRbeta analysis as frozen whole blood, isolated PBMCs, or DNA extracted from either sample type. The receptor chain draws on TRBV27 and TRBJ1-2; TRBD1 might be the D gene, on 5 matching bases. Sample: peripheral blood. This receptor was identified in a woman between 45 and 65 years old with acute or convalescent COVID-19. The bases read TGTGCCACCTTGGAGGGACCTAACTATGGCTACACCTTC. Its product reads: CATLEGPNYGYTF.